This TCR beta chain originates from a study of blood T cells in healthy people across ages. The overall study: With template switching, about one barcoded beta molecule was captured per two T cells.

This clonotype came up a few times. Trimming cost V 4 bases and J 2 bases, with 13 bases left between them. Germline V gene lookup returns CDR1 MGHRA and CDR2 YSYEKL. The CDR3 runs to 15 residues. With a J-beta primer mix and a sample-barcoded 5' primer, a second PCR ran about 7 to 12 cycles. TCRdb independently ran MiXCR on the 5' RACE reads; one entry per CDR3 protein. The table includes roughly 1.6 million distinct CDR3 sequences, roughly 32% detected once. What was sequenced was blood. This chain joins TRBV4-1 and TRBJ2-3, with D maybe TRBD1 (6 bases). The origin of this receptor is a woman under 40 in good health. The CDR3 bases are TGCGCCAGCAGCCCCTACCGGGACAACACAGATACGCAGTATTTT. This codes for CASSPYRDNTDTQYF.